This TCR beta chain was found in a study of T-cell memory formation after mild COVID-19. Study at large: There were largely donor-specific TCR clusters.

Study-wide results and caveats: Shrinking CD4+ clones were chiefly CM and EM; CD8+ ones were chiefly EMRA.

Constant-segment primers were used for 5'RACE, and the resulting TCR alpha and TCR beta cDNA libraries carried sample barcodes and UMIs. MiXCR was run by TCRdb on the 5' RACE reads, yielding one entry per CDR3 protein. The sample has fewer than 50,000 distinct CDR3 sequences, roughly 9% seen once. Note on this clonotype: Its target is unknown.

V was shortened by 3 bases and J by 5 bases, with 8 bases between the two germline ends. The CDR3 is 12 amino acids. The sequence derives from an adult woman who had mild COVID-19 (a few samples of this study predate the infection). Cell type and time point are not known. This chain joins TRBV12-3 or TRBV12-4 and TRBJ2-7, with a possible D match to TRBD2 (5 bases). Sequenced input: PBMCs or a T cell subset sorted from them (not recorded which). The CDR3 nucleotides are TGTGCCAGCAGTTTGGTCGGGGACGAGCAGTACTTC. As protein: CASSLVGDEQYF.